This TCR beta chain was recovered during a study of identical twins. Template switching introduced a universal primer site, and the cDNA bore unique molecular identifiers. TCRdb re-derived calls from the 5' RACE reads in MiXCR, one entry per CDR3 protein. The data hold hundreds of thousands of distinct CDR3 sequences, with 8.6% observed a single time. Study-level findings and limits: Researchers reported weaker excess twin sharing in beta out-of-frame sequences. Donors were not followed over many years; analysis was cross-sectional.

This clonotype was recorded at least ten times. Its antigen is unidentified. These sequences were also reported in another study, on yellow fever vaccine responses in identical twins. That report notes: Twins showed a vaccine T cell response that reportedly seemed partly convergent, partly personalized.

The receptor comes from a woman in her late teens or twenties in good health. Sequencing was performed on PBMCs.

For the CDR3, the DNA is TGTGCCAGCAGTTTATCGGGTAAATACGAGCAGTACTTC. This translates into CASSLSGKYEQYF. The chain uses TRBV28 and TRBJ2-7, with D uncertain. CDR3 size: 13 residues. V was trimmed by 1 base and J by 4 bases, leaving 8 bases between them. Germline V gene lookup returns CDR1 MDHEN and CDR2 SYDVKM.